These T cell receptor beta chains were read from a single sample in a study of regulatory T cells in long-lasting Graves disease. TCRdb recomputed calls from the multiplex PCR reads with MiXCR, one row per CDR3 protein. There are more than 400,000 distinct CDR3 sequences in the sample; roughly 15% occur only once, and about 12% lies in the top ten. These data also formed part of another study, on T cells in Graves' hyperthyroidism and ophthalmopathy.

The sample consisted of peripheral blood mononuclear cells (PBMCs), taken at new diagnosis, from a patient treated with antithyroid drugs. These receptors came from a man aged 40-50 years with Graves disease. Each CDR3 is given with its conserved first and last residue. Fields, in order: V gene, D gene, J gene, CDR3 length, clone size, CDR3 protein, CDR3 DNA. A D gene is named only where the DNA matches it firmly. Clone size is stated in some rows and not others, as once, few, many or a class when expanded.

TRBV9	TRBD2	TRBJ2-1	17	few	CASSVSGRALGDNEQFF	TGTGCCAGCAGCGTTAGCGGGAGGGCCCTCGGCGACAATGAGCAGTTCTTC
TRBV5-1	TRBD1	TRBJ1-1	13	many	CASSPQGDTEAFF	TGCGCCAGCAGCCCTCAGGGGGACACTGAAGCTTTCTTT
TRBV6-5	NA	TRBJ2-7	15	NA	CASSYSRLEGEEQYF	TGTGCCAGCAGTTACTCGAGACTAGAGGGGGAGGAGCAGTACTTC
TRBV12-3/TRBV12-4	TRBD2	TRBJ2-1	16	NA	CASSSRTSGRASEQFF	TGTGCCAGCAGTTCCCGGACTAGCGGGAGGGCCAGTGAGCAGTTCTTC
TRBV20-1	NA	TRBJ1-6	14	NA	CSALGQSYNSPLHF	TGCAGTGCTCTAGGACAGAGCTATAATTCACCCCTCCACTTT
TRBV5-1	TRBD2	TRBJ2-1	14	many	CASSSTSGSGEQFF	TGCGCCAGCAGCTCCACTAGCGGGAGCGGTGAGCAGTTCTTC
TRBV5-6	TRBD2	TRBJ2-2	16	many	CASVLGGLADAGELFF	TGTGCCAGCGTCCTGGGGGGACTAGCAGACGCCGGGGAGCTGTTTTTT
TRBV29-1	NA	TRBJ2-2	12	NA	CSVRRNTGELFF	TGCAGCGTTCGGCGGAACACCGGGGAGCTGTTTTTT
TRBV20-1	TRBD2	TRBJ2-1	14	many	CSARLAGGRNEQFF	TGCAGTGCTAGACTAGCGGGAGGGCGGAATGAGCAGTTCTTC
TRBV20-1	TRBD1	TRBJ1-1	15	NA	CSARDDRVFSTEAFF	TGCAGTGCTAGAGACGACAGGGTGTTTTCCACTGAAGCTTTCTTT
TRBV28	NA	TRBJ2-5	21	many	CASSLPPSGPMSGEQAETQYF	TGTGCCAGCAGCCTACCACCTTCGGGACCGATGTCAGGGGAGCAGGCGGAGACCCAGTACTTC
TRBV27	NA	TRBJ2-7	13	NA	CASSPRGNYEQYF	TGTGCCAGCAGTCCTAGGGGCAACTACGAGCAGTACTTC
TRBV7-8	NA	TRBJ1-1	14	few	CASTLYEADTEAFF	TGTGCCAGCACTCTTTATGAGGCTGACACTGAAGCTTTCTTT
TRBV6-1	NA	TRBJ2-6	15	few	CASSYYRAGANVLTF	TGTGCCAGCAGTTATTACAGGGCTGGGGCCAACGTCCTGACTTTC
TRBV29-1	TRBD1	TRBJ1-1	14	NA	CSVEDRTGGTEAFF	TGCAGCGTTGAAGATCGGACAGGGGGGACTGAAGCTTTCTTT
TRBV5-4	TRBD2	TRBJ2-3	19	NA	CASSFGLASGRPNTDTQYF	TGTGCCAGCAGCTTTGGGCTGGCTAGCGGGAGGCCAAACACAGATACGCAGTATTTT
TRBV29-1	NA	TRBJ1-1	13	many	CSARQSLNTEAFF	TGCAGCGCCAGACAGTCCCTGAACACTGAAGCTTTCTTT
TRBV19	NA	TRBJ1-1	15	few	CASKGHDMGYTEAFF	TGTGCCAGTAAGGGCCATGACATGGGGTACACTGAAGCTTTCTTT
TRBV7-9	TRBD1	TRBJ2-5	17	NA	CASSLAGRGRLIETQYF	TGTGCCAGCAGCTTAGCGGGCAGGGGGCGCTTGATAGAGACCCAGTACTTC
TRBV7-9	NA	TRBJ2-1	14	NA	CASSLGGDGNEQFF	TGTGCCAGCAGCTTAGGGGGAGACGGCAATGAGCAGTTCTTC
TRBV20-1	NA	TRBJ1-2	11	few	CSAQGSDGYTF	TGCAGTGCTCAGGGTAGCGATGGCTACACCTTC
TRBV12-5	TRBD2	TRBJ2-1	20	many	CASGLATTGTSGGLHNEQFF	TGTGCTAGTGGTTTGGCAACCACCGGGACTAGCGGGGGATTACACAATGAGCAGTTCTTC
TRBV12-5	TRBD1	TRBJ1-1	16	NA	CASGLLFEGANTEAFF	TGTGCTAGTGGTTTGTTATTTGAGGGGGCTAATACTGAAGCTTTCTTT
TRBV7-9	NA	TRBJ1-4	13	NA	CASSFQGWEKLFF	TGTGCCAGCAGCTTCCAGGGCTGGGAAAAACTGTTTTTT
TRBV7-8	TRBD2	TRBJ2-5	15	many	CASSLKGLAGETQYF	TGTGCCAGCAGCCTCAAGGGACTAGCTGGGGAGACCCAGTACTTC
TRBV30	TRBD1	TRBJ2-2	14	many	CAWGGQGYTGELFF	TGTGCCTGGGGGGGACAGGGTTACACCGGGGAGCTGTTTTTT
TRBV5-1	TRBD2	TRBJ2-3	16	many	CASSETSRLSTDTQYF	TGCGCCAGCAGCGAGACTAGCCGACTTAGCACAGATACGCAGTATTTT